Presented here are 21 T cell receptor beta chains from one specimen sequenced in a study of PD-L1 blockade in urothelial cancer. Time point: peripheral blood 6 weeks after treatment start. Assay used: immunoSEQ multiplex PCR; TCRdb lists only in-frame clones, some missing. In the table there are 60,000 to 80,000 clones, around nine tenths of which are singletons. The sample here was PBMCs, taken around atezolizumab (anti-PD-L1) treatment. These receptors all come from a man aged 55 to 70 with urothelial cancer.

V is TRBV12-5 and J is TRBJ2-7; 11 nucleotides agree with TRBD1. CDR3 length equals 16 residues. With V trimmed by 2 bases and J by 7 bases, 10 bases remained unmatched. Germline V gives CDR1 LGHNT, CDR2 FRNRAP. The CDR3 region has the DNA TGTGCTAGTGGTTTGATTCATGGACAGGGGGCGGGTGAGCAGTACTTC. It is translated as CASGLIHGQGAGEQYF.

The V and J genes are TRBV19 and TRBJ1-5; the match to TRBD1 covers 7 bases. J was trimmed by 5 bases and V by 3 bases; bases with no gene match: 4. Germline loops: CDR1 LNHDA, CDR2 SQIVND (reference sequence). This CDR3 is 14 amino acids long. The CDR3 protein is CASSIRRGDQPQHF. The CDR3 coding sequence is TGTGCCAGTAGTATTCGCAGGGGGGATCAGCCCCAGCATTTT.

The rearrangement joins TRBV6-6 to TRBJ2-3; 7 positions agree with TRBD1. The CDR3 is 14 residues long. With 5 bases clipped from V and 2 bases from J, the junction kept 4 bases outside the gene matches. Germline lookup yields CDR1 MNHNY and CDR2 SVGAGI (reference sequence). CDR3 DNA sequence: TGTGCCAGCAGTACCGGGACAGACACAGATACGCAGTATTTT. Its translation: CASSTGTDTDTQYF.

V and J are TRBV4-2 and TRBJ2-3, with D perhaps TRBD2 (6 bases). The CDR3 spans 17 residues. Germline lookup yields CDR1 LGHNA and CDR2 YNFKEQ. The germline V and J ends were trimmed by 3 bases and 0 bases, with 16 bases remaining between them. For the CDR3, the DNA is TGTGCCAGCAGCCACTCCCGGGGCAGCGGGAGCACAGATACGCAGTATTTT. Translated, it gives CASSHSRGSGSTDTQYF.

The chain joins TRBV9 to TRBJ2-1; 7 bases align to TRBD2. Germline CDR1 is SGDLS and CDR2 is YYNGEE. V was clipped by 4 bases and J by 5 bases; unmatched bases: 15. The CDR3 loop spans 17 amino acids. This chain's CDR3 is CASSPPQATGGHNEQFF. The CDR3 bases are TGTGCCAGCAGCCCCCCCCAGGCTACGGGAGGACACAATGAGCAGTTCTTC.

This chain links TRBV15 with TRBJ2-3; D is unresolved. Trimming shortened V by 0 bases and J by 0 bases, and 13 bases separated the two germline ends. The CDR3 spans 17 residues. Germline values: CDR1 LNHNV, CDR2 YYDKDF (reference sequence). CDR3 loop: CATSRDHGGSSTDTQYF. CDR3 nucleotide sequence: TGTGCCACCAGCAGAGATCACGGCGGCAGTAGCACAGATACGCAGTATTTT.

Here the CDR3 reads CASSYSMDRGSDEQFF. The CDR3 nucleotides are TGTGCCAGCAGTTACTCGATGGACAGGGGGTCGGATGAGCAGTTCTTC. The chain is built from TRBV6-5 and TRBJ2-1; 10 bases match TRBD1. The CDR3 has 16 residues. Losses at the gene ends were 0 bases for V and 8 bases for J; bases not matched to a gene: 7. Germline lookup yields CDR1 MNHEY and CDR2 SVGAGI.

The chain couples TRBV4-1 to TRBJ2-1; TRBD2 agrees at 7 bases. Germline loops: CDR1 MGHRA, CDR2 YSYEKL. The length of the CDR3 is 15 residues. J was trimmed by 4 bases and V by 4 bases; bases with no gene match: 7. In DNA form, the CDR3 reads TGCGCCAGCAGCCCCCCGGTGGGGGGGTACAATGAGCAGTTCTTC. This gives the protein CASSPPVGGYNEQFF.

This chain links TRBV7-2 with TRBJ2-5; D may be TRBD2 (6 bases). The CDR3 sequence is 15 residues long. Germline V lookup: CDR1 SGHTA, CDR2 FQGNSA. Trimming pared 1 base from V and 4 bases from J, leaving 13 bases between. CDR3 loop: CASSLGWWRGETQYF. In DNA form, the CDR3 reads TGTGCCAGCAGCTTAGGTTGGTGGAGGGGAGAGACCCAGTACTTC.

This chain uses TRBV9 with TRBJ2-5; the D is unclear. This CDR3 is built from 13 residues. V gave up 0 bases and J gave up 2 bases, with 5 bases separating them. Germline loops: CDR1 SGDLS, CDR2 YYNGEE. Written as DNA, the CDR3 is TGTGCCAGCAGCGTAGCACAGCAAGAGACCCAGTACTTC. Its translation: CASSVAQQETQYF.

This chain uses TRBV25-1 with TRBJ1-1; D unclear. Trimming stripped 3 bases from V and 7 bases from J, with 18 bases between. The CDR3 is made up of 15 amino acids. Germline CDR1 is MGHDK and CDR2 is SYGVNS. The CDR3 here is CASSDRQDYPFEAFF. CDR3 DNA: TGTGCCAGCAGTGACCGGCAGGATTACCCTTTTGAAGCTTTCTTT.

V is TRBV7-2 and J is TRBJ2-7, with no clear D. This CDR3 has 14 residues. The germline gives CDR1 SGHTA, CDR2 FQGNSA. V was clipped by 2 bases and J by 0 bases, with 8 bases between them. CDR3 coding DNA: TGTGCCAGCAGCTTAAGTGTGAGCTCCTACGAGCAGTACTTC. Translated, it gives CASSLSVSSYEQYF.

CDR3 sequence: CASSSRQGLREQYF. DNA for the CDR3: TGTGCCAGCAGCTCCCGACAGGGTTTACGCGAGCAGTACTTC. The chain couples TRBV7-2 to TRBJ2-7; TRBD1 agrees at 7 bases. Unmatched junction bases numbered 9, after V lost 4 bases and J lost 6 bases. This CDR3 spans 14 amino acids. CDR1 and CDR2 from the germline V gene are SGHTA and FQGNSA.

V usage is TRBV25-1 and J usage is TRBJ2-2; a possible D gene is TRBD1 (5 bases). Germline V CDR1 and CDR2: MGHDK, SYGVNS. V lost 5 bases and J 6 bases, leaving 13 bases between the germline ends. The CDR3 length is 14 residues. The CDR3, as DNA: TGTGCCAGCAGTTTTATGGGGCTTGCCGGGGAGCTGTTTTTT. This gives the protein CASSFMGLAGELFF.

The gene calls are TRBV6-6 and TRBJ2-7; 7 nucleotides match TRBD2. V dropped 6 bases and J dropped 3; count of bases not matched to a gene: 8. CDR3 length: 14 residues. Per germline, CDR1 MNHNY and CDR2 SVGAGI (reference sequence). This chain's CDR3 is CASRTTGGLYEQYF. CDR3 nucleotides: TGTGCCAGCAGGACCACGGGGGGACTCTACGAGCAGTACTTC.

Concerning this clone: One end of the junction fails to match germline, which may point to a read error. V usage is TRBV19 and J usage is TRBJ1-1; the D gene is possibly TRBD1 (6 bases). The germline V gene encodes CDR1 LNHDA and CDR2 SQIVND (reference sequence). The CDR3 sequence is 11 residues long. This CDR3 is CASNRATEAFF. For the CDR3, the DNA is TGTGCTAGTAACAGGGCCACTGAAGCTTTCTTT.

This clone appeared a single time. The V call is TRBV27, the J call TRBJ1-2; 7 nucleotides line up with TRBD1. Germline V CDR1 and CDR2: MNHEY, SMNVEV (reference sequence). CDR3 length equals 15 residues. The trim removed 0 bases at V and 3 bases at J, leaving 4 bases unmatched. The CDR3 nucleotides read TGTGCCAGCAGTTTATCAGGGGGCGCTTACTATGGCTACACCTTC. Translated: CASSLSGGAYYGYTF.

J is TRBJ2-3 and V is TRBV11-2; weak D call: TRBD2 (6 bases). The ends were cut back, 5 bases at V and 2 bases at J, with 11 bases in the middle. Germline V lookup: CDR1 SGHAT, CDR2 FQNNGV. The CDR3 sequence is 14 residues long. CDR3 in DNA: TGTGCCAGCAGCCTGGGGGACTCCACAGATACGCAGTATTTT. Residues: CASSLGDSTDTQYF.

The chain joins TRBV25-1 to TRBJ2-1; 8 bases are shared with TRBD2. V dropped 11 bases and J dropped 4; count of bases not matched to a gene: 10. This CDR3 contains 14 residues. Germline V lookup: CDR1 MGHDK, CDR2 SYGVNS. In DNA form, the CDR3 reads TGTGCCTCGCGGGGGGAAGCGTTATACAATGAGCAGTTCTTC. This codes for CASRGEALYNEQFF.

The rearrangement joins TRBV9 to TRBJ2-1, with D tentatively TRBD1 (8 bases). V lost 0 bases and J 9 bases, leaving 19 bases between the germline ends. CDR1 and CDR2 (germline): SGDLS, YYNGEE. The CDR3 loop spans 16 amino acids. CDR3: CASSVVGGTGSGEQFF. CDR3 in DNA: TGTGCCAGCAGCGTAGTCGGGGGGACAGGTTCAGGTGAGCAGTTCTTC.

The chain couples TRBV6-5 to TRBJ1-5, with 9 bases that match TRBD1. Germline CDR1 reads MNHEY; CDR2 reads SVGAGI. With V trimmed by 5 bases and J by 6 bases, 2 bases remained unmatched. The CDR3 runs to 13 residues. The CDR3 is CASSPDRGQPQHF. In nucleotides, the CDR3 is TGTGCCAGCAGTCCGGACAGGGGTCAGCCCCAGCATTTT.